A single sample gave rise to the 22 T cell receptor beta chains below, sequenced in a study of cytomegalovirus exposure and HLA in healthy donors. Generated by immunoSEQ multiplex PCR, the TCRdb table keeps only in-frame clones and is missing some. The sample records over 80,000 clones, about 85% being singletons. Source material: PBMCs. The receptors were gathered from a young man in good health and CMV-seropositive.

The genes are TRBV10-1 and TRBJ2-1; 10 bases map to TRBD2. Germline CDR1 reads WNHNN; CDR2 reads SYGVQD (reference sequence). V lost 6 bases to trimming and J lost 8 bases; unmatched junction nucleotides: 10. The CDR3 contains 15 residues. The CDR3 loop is CASRPGLAPGDEQFF. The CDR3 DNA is TGCGCCAGCAGGCCGGGACTAGCGCCGGGGGATGAGCAGTTCTTC.

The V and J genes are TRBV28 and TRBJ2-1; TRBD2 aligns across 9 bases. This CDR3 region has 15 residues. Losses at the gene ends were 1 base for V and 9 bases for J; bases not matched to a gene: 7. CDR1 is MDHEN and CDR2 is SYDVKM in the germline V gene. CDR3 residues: CASSLLGTSTGEQFF. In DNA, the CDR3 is TGTGCCAGCAGTTTATTAGGGACTAGCACCGGTGAGCAGTTCTTC.

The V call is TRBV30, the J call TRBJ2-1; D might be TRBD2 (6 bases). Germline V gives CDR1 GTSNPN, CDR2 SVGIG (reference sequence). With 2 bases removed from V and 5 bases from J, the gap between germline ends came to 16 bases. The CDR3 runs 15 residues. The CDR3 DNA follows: TGTGCCTGGAGTCTAATAGCGGTGATCGACAATGAGCAGTTCTTC. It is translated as CAWSLIAVIDNEQFF. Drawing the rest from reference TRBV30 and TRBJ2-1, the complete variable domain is SQTIHQWPATLVQPVGSPLSLECTVEGTSNPNLYWYRQAAGRGLQLLFYSVGIGQISSEVPQNLSASRPQDRQFILSSKKLLLSDSGFYLCAWSLIAVIDNEQFFGPGTRLTVL.

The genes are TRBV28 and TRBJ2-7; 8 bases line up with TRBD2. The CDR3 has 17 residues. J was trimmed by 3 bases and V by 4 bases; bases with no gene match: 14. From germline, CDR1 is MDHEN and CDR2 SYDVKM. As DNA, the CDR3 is TGTGCCAGCAGTTACGGGGCCGGGACTAGGAGACTCTACGAGCAGTACTTC. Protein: CASSYGAGTRRLYEQYF.

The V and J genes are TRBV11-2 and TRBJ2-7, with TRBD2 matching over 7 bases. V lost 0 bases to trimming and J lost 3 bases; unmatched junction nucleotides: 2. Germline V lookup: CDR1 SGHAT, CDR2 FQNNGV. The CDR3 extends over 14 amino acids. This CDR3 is CASSLEAGDYEQYF. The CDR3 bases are TGTGCCAGCAGCTTAGAGGCGGGAGACTACGAGCAGTACTTC. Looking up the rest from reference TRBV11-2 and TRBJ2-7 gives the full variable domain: EAGVAQSPRYKIIEKRQSVAFWCNPISGHATLYWYQQILGQGPKLLIQFQNNGVVDDSQLPKDRFSAERLKGVDSTLKIQPAKLEDSAVYLCASSLEAGDYEQYFGPGTRLTVT.

The CDR3 protein is CASSPLGQGSGDEQYF. The CDR3 nucleotides are TGTGCCAGCTCACCACTAGGACAGGGCTCTGGCGACGAGCAGTACTTC. The V gene is TRBV18, the J gene TRBJ2-7; TRBD1 matches 8 bases. V lost 1 base and J lost 5; bases outside the gene matches: 10. CDR1 is KGHSH and CDR2 is LQKENI in the germline V gene. There are 16 residues in the CDR3.

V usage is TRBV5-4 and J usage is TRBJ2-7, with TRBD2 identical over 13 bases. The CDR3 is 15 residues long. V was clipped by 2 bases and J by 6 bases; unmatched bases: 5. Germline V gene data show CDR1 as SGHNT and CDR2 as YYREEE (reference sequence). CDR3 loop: CASSLRTSGSFEQYF. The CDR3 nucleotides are TGTGCCAGCAGCTTACGGACTAGCGGGAGTTTCGAGCAGTACTTC.

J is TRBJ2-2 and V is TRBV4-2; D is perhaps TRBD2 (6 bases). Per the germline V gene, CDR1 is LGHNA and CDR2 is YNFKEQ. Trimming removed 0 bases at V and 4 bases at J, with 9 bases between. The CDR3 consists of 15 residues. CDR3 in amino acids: CASSQEGGTTGELFF. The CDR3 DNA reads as TGTGCCAGCAGCCAAGAGGGAGGTACCACCGGGGAGCTGTTTTTT.

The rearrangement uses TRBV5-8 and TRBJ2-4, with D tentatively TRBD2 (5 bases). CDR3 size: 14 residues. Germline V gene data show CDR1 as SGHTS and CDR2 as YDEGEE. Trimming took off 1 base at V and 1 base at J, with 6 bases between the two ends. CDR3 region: CASSLPGAKNIQYF. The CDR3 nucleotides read TGTGCCAGCAGCTTGCCGGGGGCCAAAAACATTCAGTACTTC.

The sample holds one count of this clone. The CDR3 sequence is CASSWKGVTSSPNTGELFF. The CDR3 region has the DNA TGTGCCAGCAGCTGGAAAGGTGTGACTAGCTCCCCGAACACCGGGGAGCTGTTTTTT. J is TRBJ2-2 and V is TRBV11-2, with 7 positions matching TRBD2. The CDR3 is made up of 19 amino acids. Germline V lookup: CDR1 SGHAT, CDR2 FQNNGV. The V and J ends lost 4 bases and 0 bases, in that order; junction bases with no gene match: 14.

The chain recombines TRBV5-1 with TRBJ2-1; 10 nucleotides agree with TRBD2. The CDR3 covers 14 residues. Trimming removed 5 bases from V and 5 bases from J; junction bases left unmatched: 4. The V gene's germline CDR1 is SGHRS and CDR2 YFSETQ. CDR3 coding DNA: TGCGCCAGCAGACTAGCGGGATTGGACAATGAGCAGTTCTTC. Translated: CASRLAGLDNEQFF.

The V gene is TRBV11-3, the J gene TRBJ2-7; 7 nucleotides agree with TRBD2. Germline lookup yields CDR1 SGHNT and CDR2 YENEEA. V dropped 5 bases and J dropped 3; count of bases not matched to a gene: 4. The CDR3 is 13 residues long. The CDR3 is CASSPRGVYEQYV. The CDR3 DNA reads TGTGCCAGCAGCCCCCGGGGGGTCTACGAGCAGTACGTC.

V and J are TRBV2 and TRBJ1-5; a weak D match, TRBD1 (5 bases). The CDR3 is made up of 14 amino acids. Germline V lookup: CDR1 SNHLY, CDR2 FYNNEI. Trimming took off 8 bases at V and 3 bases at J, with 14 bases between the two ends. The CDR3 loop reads CASHKDGHNQPQHF. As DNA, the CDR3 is TGTGCCAGCCATAAGGACGGACACAATCAGCCCCAGCATTTT.

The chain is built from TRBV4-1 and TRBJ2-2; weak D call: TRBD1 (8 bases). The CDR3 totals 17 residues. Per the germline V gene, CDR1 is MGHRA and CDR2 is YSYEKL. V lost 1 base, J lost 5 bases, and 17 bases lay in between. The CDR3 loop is CASSQGGGRGRTGELFF. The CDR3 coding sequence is TGCGCCAGCAGCCAAGGCGGGGGCAGGGGGCGAACCGGGGAGCTGTTTTTT.

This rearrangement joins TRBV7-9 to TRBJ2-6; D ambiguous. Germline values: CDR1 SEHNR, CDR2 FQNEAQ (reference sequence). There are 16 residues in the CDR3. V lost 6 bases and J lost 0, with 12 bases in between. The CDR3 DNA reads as TGTGCCAGCAGGTCCACTAAGATCTCTGGGGCCAACGTCCTGACTTTC. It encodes CASRSTKISGANVLTF.

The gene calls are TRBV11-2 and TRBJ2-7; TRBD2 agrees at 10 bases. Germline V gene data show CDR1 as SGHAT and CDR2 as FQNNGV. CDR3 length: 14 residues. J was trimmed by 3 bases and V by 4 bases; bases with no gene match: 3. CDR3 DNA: TGTGCCAGCAGCTCGGTAGCGGGAGGCTACGAGCAGTACGTC. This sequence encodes CASSSVAGGYEQYV.

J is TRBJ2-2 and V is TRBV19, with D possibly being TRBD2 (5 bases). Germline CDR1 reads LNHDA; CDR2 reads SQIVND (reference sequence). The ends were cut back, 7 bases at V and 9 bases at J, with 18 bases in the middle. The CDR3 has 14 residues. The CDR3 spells CASTRHGENWELFF. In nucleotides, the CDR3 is TGTGCCAGTACGCGACACGGGGAAAACTGGGAGCTGTTTTTT.

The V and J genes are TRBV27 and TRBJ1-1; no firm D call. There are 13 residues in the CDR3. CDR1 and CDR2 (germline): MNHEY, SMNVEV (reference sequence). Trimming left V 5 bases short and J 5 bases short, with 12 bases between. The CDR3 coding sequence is TGTGCCAGCAGTCCGCGATCCATGACTGAAGCTTTCTTT. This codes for CASSPRSMTEAFF.

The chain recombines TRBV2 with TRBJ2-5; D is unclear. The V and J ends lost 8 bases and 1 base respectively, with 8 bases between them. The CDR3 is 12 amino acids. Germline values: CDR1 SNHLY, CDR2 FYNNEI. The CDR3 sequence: CASVGGQETQYF. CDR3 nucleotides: TGTGCCAGCGTTGGCGGCCAAGAGACCCAGTACTTC.

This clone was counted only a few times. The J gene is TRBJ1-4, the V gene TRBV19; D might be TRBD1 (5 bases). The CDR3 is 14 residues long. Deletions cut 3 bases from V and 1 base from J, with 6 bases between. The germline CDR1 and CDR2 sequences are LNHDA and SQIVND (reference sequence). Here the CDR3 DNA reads TGTGCCAGTAGTATCCAGGGAACTAATGAAAAACTGTTTTTT. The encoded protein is CASSIQGTNEKLFF.

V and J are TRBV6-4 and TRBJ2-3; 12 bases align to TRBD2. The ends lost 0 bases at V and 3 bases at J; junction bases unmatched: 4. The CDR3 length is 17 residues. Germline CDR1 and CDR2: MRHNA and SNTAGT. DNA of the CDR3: TGTGCCAGCAGTGACTCGACTAGCGGGAGTGGGACAGATACGCAGTATTTT. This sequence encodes CASSDSTSGSGTDTQYF.

The CDR3 protein is CASSPQDTDTQYF. DNA for the CDR3: TGCGCCAGCAGCCCCCAGGACACAGATACGCAGTATTTT. The chain carries TRBV5-1 and TRBJ2-3; D uncertain. Trimming pared 4 bases from V and 2 bases from J, leaving 8 bases between. The CDR3 consists of 13 residues. Germline V CDR1 and CDR2: SGHRS, YFSETQ.